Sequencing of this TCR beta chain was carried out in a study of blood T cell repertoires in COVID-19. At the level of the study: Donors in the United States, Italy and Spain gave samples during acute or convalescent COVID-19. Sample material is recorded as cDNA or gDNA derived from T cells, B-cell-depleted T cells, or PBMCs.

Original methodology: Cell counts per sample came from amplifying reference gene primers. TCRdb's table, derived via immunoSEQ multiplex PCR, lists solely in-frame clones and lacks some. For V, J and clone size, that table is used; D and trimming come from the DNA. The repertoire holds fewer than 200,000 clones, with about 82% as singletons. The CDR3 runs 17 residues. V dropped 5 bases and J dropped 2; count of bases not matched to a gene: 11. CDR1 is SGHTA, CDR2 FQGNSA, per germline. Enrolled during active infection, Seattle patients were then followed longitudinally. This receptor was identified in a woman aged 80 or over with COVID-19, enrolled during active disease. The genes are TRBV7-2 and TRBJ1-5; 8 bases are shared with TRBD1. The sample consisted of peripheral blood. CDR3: CASSPYRGGFGNQPQHF. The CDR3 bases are TGTGCCAGCAGCCCGTACAGGGGGGGGTTCGGCAATCAGCCCCAGCATTTT. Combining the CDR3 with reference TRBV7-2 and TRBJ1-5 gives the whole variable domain GAGVSQSPSNKVTEKGKDVELRCDPISGHTALYWYRQSLGQGLEFLIYFQGNSAPDKSGLPSDRFSAERTGGSVSTLTIQRTQQEDSAVYLCASSPYRGGFGNQPQHFGDGTRLSIL.